This TCR beta chain emerged from a study of PD-1 blockade in classical Hodgkin lymphoma (dated by TCRdb to about 2020). With respect to the entire study: Nivolumab dosing was 3 mg/kg intravenously every 2 weeks, continuing until either disease progression or unacceptable toxicity. To define a peripheral blood immune signature of response to PD-1 blockade in classical Hodgkin lymphoma, the study combined TCR beta sequencing with CyTOF. The full study reports these points: A significant rise by C4D1 was seen in CD4+ but not CD8+ TCR diversity (p=0.0027 vs p=0.16), with the rise being most apparent in complete responders (p=0.02). The study was restricted to a single clinical trial cohort, and the causes of repertoire differences, possibly disease activity or prior therapy, were left undefined. Newly diagnosed patients were reported to have lower baseline TCR diversity than healthy donors, and relapsed/refractory patients were reported to have lower baseline TCR diversity still. Diversity was lower in patients who began nivolumab less than 1 year after ASCT, so these patients were left out of later analyses to avoid confounding by immune reconstitution. Trial patients with a complete response had baseline diversity similar to that of newly diagnosed patients, while partial responders and progressors had significantly lower diversity.

The germline V gene encodes CDR1 MNHEY and CDR2 SVGAGI. The CDR3 has 11 amino acids, counting the end cysteine and phenylalanine. Only the CDR3 part of the read is kept: 33 bases, read in frame from the first base. The V and J ends are trimmed by 10 bases and 4 bases, leaving 10 bases between them. The intended sense of this specimen's time point label: cycle 2 day 1 (C2D1) of nivolumab. Relapse after autologous stem cell transplantation had occurred in all trial patients, and cohorts A, B and C were distinguished by prior brentuximab vedotin exposure. The trial cohort was composed of about 58 patients with relapsed/refractory classical Hodgkin lymphoma, for whom complete response, partial response or progressive disease was recorded as best overall response. Trial patients were treated with single-agent nivolumab in the multi-cohort phase II CheckMate 205 trial. An independent review committee assessed best overall response using the 2007 International Working Group response criteria. PBMCs from the trial were collected at three points: immediately before nivolumab initiation (C1D1), and during therapy at cycle 2 day 1 and cycle 4 day 1. Peripheral blood was collected in 8 mL Vacutainer Cell Preparation Tubes, from which PBMCs were isolated by centrifugation and then cryopreserved.

Many counts were recorded for this clone. There is no known antigen for this receptor. Per-base qualities were not stored, and no clone one base away is much larger. The Qiagen DNeasy kit was used to extract genomic DNA both from unsorted PBMCs and from the negatively selected CD4+ and CD8+ fractions. TCR beta CDR3 regions were amplified by immunoSEQ multiplex PCR using primers annealing to V and J segments. A synthetic immune receptor repertoire was used to minimize amplification bias, and any remaining bias was removed computationally after sequencing. The paper's data handling went like this. Custom Python scripts were used to quantify repertoire diversity as the Shannon entropy index. Unsorted, CD4+ and CD8+ repertoires were examined separately, except in combined analyses, for which CD4+ and CD8+ sequences were merged in silico. Clonal expansion was defined as at least a 2-fold frequency increase after treatment relative to C1D1, with a pseudocount of 0.5 for undetected baseline clones. Singleton clones were defined as clones with 0 or 1 copy at C1D1, and non-singleton clones were defined as clones with 2 or more copies. By matching protein sequences in sorted samples from the same patient, clones expanded in unsorted samples were annotated as CD4+, CD8+ or unknown. Wilcoxon tests were applied to paired samples to test diversity changes from C1D1 to C4D1. This immuneACCESS table, as held by TCRdb, lists in-frame sequences with V and J called but not all clones. Of the missing ones, under half trace to an unresolved V gene in checked studies; the others have no known cause. That table is the source of V, J and clone size, and D and trimming were worked out from the DNA. A total of just over 35,000 clones appear in this sample, around 70% of them only once. Of the sample, roughly 13% falls within the top ten clones.

This receptor chain uses TRBV6-5 and TRBJ1-2; a weak D assignment points to TRBD1 (5 bases agree). Sample: peripheral blood mononuclear cells (PBMCs), taken before the second cycle of nivolumab. The TCR was taken from a human donor with classical Hodgkin lymphoma. The nucleotide sequence is TGTGCCACAGGGTCCTCCTATGGCTACACCTTC. This gives the protein CATGSSYGYTF.